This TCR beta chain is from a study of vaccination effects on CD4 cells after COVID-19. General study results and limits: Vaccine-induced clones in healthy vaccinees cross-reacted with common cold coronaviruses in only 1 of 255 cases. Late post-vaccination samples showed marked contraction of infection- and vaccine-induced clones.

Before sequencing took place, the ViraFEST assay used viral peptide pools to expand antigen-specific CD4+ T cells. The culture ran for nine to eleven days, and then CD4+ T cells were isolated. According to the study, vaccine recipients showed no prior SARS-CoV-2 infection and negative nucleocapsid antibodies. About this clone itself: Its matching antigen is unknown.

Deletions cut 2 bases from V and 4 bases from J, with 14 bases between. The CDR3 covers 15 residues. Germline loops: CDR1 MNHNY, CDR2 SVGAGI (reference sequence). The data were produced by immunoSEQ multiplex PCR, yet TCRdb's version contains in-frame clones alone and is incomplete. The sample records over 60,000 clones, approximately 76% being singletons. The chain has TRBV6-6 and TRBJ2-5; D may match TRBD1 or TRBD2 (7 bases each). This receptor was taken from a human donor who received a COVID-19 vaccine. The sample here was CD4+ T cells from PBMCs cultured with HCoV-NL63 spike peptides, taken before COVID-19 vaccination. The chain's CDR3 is CASSYVQGEGETQYF. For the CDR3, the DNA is TGTGCCAGCAGTTACGTCCAGGGGGAGGGAGAGACCCAGTACTTC.